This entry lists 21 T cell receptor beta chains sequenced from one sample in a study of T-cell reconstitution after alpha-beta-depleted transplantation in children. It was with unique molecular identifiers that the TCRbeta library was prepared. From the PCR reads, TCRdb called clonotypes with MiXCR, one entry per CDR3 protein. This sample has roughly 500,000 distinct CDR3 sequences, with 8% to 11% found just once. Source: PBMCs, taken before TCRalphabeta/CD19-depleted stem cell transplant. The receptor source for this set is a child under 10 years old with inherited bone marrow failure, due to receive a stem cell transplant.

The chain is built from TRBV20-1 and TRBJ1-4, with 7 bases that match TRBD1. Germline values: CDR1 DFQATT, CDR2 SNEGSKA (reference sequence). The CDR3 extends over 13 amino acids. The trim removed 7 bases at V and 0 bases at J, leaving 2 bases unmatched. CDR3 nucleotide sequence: TGCAGTGGAGGGGGCCCAACTAATGAAAAACTGTTTTTT. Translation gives CSGGGPTNEKLFF.

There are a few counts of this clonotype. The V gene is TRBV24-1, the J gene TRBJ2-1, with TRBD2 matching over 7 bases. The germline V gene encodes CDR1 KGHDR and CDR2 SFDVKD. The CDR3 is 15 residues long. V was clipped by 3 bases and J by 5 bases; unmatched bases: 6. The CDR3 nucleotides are TGTGCCACCAGTGATAGGACTAGAAGCCACAATGAGCAGTTCTTC. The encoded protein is CATSDRTRSHNEQFF.

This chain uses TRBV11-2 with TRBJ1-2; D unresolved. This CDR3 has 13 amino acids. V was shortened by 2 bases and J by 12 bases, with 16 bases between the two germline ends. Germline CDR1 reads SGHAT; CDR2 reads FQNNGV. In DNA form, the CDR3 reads TGTGCCAGCAGCTTAATTTGGGGTCACGCTAACACCTTC. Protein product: CASSLIWGHANTF.

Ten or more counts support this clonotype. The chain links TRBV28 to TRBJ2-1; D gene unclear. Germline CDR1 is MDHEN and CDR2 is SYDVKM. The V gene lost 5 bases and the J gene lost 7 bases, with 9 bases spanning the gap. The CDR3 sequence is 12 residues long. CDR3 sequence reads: CASSPSRNEQFF. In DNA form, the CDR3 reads TGTGCCAGCAGTCCCTCTAGGAATGAGCAGTTCTTC.

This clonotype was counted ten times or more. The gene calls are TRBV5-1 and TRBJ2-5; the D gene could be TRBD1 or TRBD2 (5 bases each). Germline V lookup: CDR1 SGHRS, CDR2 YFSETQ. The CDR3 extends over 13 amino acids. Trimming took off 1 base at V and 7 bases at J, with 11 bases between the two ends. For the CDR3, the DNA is TGCGCCAGCAGCTTGATTGACAGCGGGACCCAGTACTTC. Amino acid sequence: CASSLIDSGTQYF.

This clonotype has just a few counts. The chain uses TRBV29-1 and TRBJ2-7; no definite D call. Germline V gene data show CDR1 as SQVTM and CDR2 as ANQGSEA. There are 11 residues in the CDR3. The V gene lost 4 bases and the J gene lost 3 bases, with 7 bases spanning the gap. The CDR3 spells CSVVSNYEQYF. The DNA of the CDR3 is TGCAGCGTTGTTTCGAACTACGAGCAGTACTTC.

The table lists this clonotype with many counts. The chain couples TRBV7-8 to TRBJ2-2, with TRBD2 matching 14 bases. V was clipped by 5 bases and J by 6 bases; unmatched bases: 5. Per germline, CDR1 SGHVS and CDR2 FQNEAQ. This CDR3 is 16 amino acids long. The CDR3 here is CASSVLTSGRAGELFF. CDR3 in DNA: TGTGCCAGCAGCGTCCTGACTAGCGGGAGGGCCGGGGAGCTGTTTTTT.

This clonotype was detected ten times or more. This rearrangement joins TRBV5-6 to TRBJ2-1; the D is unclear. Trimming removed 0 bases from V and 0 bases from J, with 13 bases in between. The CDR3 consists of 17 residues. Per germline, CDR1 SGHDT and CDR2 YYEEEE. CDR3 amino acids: CASSLVERPRSYNEQFF. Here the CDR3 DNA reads TGTGCCAGCAGCTTGGTAGAGCGACCCCGCTCCTACAATGAGCAGTTCTTC.

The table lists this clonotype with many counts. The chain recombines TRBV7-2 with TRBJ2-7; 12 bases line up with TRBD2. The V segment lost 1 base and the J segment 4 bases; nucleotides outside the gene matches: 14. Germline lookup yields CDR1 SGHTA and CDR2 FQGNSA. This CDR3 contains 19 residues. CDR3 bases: TGTGCCAGCAGCTTAGGGCGGGGACTAGCGGGTGTGTTAGTGTACGAGCAGTACTTC. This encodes CASSLGRGLAGVLVYEQYF.

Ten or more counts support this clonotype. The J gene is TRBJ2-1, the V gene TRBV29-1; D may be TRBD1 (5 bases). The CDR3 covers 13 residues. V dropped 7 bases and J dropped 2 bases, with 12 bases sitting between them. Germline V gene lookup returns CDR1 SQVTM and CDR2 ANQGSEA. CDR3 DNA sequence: TGCAGCGGTGACAGAGCACCCTACAATGAGCAGTTCTTC. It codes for CSGDRAPYNEQFF.

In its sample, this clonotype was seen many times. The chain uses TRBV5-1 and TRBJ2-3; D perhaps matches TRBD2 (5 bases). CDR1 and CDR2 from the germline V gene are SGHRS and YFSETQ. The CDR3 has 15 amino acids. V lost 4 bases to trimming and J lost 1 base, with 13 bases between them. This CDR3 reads CASSPERTGTDTQYF. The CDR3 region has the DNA TGCGCCAGCAGCCCGGAGAGGACTGGCACAGATACGCAGTATTTT.

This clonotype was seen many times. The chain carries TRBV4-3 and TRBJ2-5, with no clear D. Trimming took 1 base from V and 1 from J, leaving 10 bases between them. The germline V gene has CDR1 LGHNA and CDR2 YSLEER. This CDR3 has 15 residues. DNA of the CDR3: TGCGCCAGCAGCCAAGTTGTGGGGATCCAAGAGACCCAGTACTTC. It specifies CASSQVVGIQETQYF.

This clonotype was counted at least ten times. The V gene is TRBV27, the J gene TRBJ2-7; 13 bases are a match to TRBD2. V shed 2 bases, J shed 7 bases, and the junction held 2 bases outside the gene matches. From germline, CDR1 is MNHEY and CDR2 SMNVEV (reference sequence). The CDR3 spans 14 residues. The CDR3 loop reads CASSLPGLAGEQYF. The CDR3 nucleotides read TGTGCCAGCAGTTTACCGGGACTAGCGGGGGAGCAGTACTTC.

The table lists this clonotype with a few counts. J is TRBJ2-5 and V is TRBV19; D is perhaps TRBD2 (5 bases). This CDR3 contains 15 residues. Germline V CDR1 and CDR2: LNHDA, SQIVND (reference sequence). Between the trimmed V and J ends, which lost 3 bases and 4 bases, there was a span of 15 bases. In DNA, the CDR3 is TGTGCCAGTAGTATTATGAGCCACAGCGGAGAGACCCAGTACTTC. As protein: CASSIMSHSGETQYF.

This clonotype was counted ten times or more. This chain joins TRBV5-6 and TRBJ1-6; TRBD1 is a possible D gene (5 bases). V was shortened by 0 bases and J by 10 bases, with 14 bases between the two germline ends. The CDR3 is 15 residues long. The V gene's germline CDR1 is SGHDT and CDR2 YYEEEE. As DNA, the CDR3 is TGTGCCAGCAGCTTGGCCGGGGGAGCCCTGTCACCCCTCCACTTT. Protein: CASSLAGGALSPLHF. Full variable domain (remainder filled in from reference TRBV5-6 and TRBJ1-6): DAGVTQSPTHLIKTRGQQVTLRCSPKSGHDTVSWYQQALGQGPQFIFQYYEEEERQRGNFPDRFSGHQFPNYSSELNVNALLLGDSALYLCASSLAGGALSPLHFGNGTRLTVT.

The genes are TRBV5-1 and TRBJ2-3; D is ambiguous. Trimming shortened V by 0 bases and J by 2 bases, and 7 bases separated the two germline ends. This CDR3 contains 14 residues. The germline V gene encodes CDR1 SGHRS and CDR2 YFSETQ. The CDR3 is CASSLDPHTDTQYF. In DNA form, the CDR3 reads TGCGCCAGCAGCTTGGACCCCCACACAGATACGCAGTATTTT.

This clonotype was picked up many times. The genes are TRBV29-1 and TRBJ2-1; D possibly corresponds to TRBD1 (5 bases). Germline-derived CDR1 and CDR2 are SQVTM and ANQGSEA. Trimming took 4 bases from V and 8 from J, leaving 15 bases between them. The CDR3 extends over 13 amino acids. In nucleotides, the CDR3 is TGCAGCGTTGGAGGCAGGGTATACGATGAGCAGTTCTTC. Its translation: CSVGGRVYDEQFF.

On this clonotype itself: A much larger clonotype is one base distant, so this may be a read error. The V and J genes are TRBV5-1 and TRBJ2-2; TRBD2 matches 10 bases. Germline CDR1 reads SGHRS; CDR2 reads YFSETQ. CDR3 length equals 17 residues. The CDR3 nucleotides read TGCGCCAGCAGCTTGGCCCCTAGCGGGAGTCGCACCGGGGAGCCGTTTTTT. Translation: CASSLAPSGSRTGEPFF.

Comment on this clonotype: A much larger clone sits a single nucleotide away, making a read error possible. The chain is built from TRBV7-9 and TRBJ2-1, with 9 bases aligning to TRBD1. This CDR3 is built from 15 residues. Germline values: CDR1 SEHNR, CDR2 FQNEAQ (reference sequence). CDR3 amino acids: CASSLGDRVTYDQFF. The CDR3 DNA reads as TGTGCCAGCAGCTTAGGGGACAGGGTAACATATGACCAGTTCTTC.

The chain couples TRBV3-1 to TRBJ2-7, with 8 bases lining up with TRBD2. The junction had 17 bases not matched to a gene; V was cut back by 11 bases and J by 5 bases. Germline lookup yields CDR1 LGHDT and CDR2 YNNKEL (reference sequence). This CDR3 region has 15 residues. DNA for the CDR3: TGTGCCTGCTGCCAAGATTCCGGGAGGGGGAACGAGCAGTACTTC. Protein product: CACCQDSGRGNEQYF.

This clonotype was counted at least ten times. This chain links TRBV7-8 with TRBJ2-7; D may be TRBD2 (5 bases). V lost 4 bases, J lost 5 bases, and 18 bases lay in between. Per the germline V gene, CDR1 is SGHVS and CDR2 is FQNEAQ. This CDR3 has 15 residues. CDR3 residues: CASSYGNGLRDEQYF. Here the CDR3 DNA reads TGTGCCAGCAGCTACGGAAATGGTTTGAGGGACGAGCAGTACTTC. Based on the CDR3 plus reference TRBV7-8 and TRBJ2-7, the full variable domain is GAGVSQSPRYKVAKRGQDVALRCDPISGHVSLFWYQQALGQGPEFLTYFQNEAQLDKSGLPSDRFFAERPEGSVSTLKIQRTQQEDSAVYLCASSYGNGLRDEQYFGPGTRLTVT.